The entry below gives a single TCR beta chain sequence along with its context. The antigen is undetermined. The sample comes from a study of cytomegalovirus exposure and HLA in healthy donors. About the research overall: It was reported in a later analysis that the same platform had been used for the 110 or so validation repertoires as for the roughly 670 first-cohort repertoires.

Per the germline V gene, CDR1 is SGDLS and CDR2 is YYNGEE. The CDR3 has 13 residues. Germline trimming cut 3 bases from V and 7 bases from J; bases unmatched to any gene: 3. The study's findings and limits: It was found in a later analysis that first-cohort TCR clusters tended to co-occur in the 120 validation repertoires. High sensitivity and specificity were reportedly achieved when the classifier diagnosed cytomegalovirus status.

Sequenced by immunoSEQ multiplex PCR; TCRdb stores in-frame clones only, minus some. The table includes roughly 130,000 clones, over 85% detected once. The sequencing input was PBMCs. The chain links TRBV9 to TRBJ1-4; the match to TRBD1 covers 7 bases. The sequence was collected from a man aged 30 to 45 in good health and CMV-seronegative. CDR3 in DNA: TGTGCCAGCAGCGGACAGGGAAGTGAAAAACTGTTTTTT. Residues: CASSGQGSEKLFF.